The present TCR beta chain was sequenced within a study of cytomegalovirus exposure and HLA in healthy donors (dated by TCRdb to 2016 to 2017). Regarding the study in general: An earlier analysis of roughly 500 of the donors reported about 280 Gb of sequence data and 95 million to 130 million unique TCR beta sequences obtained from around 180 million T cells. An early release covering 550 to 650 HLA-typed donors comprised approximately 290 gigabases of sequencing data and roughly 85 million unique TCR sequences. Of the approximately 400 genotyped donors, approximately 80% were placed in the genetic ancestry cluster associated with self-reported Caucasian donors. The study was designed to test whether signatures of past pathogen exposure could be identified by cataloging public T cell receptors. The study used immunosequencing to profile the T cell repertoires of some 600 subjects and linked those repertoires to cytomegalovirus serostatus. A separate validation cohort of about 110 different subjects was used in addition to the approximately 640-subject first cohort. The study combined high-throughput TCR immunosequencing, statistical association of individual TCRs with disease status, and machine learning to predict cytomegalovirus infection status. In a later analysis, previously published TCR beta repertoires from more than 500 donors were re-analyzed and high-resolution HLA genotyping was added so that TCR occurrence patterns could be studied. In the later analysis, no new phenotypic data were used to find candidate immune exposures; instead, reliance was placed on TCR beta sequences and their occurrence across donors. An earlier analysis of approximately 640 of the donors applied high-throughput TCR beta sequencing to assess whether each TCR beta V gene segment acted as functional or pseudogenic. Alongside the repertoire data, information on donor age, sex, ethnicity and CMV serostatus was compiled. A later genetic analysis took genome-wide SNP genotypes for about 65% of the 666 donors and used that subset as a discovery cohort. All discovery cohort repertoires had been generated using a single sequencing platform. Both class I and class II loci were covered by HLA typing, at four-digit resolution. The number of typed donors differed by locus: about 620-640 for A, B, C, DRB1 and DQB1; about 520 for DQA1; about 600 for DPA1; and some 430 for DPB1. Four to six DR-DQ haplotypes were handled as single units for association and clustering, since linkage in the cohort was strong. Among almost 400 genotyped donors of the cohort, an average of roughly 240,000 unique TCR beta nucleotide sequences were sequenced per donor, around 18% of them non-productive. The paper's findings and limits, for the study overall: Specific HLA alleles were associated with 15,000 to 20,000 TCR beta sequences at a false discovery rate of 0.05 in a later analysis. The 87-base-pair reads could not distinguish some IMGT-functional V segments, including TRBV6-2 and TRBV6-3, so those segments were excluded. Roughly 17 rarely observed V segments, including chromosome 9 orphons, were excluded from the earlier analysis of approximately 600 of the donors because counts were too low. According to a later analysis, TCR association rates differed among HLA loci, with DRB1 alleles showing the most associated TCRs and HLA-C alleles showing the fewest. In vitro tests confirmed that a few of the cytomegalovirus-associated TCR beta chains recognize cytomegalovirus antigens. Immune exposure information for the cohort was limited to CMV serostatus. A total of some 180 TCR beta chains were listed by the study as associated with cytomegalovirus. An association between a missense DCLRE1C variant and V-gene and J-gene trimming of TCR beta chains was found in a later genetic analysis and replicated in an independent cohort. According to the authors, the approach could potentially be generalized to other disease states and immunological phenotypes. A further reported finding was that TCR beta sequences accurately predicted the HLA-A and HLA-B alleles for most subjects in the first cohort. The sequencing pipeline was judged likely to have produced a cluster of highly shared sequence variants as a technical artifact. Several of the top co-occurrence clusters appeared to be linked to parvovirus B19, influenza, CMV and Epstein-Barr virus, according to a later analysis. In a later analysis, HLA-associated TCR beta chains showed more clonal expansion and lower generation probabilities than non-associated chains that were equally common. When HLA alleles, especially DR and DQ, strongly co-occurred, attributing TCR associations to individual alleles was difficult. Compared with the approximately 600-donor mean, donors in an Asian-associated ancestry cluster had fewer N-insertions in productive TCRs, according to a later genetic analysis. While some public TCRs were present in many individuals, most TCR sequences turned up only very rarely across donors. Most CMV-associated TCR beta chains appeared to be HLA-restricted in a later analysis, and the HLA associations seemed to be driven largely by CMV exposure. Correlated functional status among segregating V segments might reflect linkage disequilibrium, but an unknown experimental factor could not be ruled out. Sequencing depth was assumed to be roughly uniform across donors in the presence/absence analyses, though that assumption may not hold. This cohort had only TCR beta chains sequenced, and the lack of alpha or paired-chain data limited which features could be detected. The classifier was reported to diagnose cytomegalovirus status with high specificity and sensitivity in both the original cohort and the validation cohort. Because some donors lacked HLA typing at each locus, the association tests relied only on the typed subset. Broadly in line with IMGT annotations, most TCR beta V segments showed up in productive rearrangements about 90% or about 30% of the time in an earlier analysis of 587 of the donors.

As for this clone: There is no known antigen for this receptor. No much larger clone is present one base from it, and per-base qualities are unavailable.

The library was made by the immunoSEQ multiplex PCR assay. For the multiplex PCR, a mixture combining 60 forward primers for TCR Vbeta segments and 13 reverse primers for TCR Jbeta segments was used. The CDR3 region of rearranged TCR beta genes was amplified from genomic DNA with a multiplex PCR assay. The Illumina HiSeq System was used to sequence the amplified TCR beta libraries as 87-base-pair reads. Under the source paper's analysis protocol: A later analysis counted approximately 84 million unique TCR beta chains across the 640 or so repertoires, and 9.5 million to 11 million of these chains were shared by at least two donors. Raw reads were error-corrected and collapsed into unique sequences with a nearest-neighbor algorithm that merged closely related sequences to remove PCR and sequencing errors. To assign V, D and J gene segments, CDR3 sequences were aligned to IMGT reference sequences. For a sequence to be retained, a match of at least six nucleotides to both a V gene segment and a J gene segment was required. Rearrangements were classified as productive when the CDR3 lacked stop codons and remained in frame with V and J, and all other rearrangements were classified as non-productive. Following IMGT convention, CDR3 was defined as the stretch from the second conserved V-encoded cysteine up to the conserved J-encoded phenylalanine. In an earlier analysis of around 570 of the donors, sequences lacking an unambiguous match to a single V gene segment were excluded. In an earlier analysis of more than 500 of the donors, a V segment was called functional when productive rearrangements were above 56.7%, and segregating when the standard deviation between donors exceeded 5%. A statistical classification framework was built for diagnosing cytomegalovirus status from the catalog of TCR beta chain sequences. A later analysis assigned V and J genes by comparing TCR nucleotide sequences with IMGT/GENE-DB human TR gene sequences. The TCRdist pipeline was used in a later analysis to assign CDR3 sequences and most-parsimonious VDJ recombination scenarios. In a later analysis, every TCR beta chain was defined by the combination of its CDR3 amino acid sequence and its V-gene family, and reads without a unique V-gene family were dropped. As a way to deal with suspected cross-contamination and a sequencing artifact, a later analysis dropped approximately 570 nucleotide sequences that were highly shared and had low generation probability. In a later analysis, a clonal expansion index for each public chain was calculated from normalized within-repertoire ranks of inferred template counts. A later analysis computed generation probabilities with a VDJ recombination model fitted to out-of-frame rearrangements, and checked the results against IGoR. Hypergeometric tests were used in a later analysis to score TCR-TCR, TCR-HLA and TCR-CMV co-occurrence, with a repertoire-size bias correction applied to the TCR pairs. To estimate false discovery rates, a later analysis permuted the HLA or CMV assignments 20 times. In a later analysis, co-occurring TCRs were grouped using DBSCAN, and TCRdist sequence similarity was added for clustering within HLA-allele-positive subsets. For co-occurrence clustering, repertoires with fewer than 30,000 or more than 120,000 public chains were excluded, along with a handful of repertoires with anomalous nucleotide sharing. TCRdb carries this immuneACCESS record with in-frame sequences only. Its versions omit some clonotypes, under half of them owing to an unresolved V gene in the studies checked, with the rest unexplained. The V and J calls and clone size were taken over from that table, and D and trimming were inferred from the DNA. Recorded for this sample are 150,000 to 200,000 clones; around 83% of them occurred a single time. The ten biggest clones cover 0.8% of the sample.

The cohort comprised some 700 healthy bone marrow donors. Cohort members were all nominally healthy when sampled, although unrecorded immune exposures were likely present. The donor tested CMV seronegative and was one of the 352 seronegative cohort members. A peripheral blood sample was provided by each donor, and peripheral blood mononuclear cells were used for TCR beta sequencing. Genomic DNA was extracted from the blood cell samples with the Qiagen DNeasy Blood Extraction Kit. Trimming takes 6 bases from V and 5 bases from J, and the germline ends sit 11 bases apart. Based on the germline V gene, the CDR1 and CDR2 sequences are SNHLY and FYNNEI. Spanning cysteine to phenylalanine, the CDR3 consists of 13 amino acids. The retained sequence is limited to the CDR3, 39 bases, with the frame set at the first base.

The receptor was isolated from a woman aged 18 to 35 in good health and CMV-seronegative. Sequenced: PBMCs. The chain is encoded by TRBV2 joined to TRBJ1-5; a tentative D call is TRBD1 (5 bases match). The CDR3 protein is CASSSQGDQPQHF. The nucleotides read TGTGCCAGCAGCTCCCAAGGGGATCAGCCCCAGCATTTT.